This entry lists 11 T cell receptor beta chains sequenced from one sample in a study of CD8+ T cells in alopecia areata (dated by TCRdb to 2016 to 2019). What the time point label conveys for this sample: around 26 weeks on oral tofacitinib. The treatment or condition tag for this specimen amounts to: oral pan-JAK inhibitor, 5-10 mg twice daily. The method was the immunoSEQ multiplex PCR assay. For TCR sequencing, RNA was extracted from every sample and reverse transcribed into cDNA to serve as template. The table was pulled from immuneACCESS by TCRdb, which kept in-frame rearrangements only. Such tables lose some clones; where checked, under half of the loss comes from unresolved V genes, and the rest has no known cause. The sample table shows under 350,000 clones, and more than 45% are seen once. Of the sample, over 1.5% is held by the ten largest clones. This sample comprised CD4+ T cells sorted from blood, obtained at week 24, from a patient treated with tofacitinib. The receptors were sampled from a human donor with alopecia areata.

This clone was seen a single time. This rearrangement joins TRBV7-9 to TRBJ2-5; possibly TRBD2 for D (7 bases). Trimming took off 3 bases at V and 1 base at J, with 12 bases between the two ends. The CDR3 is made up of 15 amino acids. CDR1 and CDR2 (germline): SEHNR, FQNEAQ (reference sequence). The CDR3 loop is CASSFTRGAQETQYF. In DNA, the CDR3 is TGTGCCAGCAGCTTCACACGGGGGGCCCAAGAGACCCAGTACTTC.

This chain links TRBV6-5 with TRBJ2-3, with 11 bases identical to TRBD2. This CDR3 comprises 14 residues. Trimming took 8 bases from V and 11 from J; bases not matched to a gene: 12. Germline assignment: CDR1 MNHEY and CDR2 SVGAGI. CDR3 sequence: CASRAKVAGGRQYF. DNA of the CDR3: TGTGCCAGCCGGGCAAAGGTAGCGGGGGGGAGGCAGTATTTT.

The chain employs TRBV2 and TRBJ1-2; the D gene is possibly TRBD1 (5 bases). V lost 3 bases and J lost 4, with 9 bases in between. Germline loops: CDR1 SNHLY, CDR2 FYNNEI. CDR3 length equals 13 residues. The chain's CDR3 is CASSDQGSYGYTF. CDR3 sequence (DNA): TGTGCCAGCAGTGATCAGGGAAGCTATGGCTACACCTTC.

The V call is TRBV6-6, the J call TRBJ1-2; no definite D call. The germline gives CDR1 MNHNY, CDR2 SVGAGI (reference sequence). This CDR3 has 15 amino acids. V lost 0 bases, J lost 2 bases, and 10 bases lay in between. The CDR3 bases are TGTGCCAGCAGTTACTCGAGGCGGAAGAACTATGGCTACACCTTC. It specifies CASSYSRRKNYGYTF.

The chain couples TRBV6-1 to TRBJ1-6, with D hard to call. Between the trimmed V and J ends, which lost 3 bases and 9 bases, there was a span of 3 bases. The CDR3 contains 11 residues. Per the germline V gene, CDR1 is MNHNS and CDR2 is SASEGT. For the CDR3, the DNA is TGTGCCAGCAGTGATGTTTCACCCCTCCACTTT. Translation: CASSDVSPLHF.

DNA of the CDR3: TGTGCCAGCAGTTACGACGCGGCAGCCTATAATTCACCCCTCCACTTT. The encoded protein is CASSYDAAAYNSPLHF. V and J are TRBV6-5 and TRBJ1-6; D ambiguous. The CDR3 contains 16 residues. Germline V gene data show CDR1 as MNHEY and CDR2 as SVGAGI. The V end lost 2 bases, the J end lost 2 bases, and 10 bases lay between the germline ends.

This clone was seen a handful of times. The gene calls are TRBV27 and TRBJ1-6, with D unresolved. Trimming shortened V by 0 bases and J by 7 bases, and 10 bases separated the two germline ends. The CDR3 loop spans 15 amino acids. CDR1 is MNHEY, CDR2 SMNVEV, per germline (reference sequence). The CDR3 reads CASSLSRRTNSPLHF. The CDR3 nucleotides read TGTGCCAGCAGTTTATCACGACGGACGAATTCACCCCTCCACTTT.

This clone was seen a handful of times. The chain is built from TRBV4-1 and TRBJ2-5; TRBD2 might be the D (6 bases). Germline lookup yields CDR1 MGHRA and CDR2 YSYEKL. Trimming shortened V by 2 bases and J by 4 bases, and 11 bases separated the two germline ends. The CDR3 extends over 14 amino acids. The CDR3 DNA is TGCGCCAGCAGCCAACTGACTAGAGGAGAGACCCAGTACTTC. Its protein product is CASSQLTRGETQYF.

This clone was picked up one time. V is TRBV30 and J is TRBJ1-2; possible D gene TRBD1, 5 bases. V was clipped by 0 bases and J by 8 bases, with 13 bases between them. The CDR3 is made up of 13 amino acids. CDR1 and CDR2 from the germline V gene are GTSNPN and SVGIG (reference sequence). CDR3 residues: CAWSVLRGNGYTF. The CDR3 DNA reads TGTGCCTGGAGTGTACTTAGGGGTAACGGCTACACCTTC.

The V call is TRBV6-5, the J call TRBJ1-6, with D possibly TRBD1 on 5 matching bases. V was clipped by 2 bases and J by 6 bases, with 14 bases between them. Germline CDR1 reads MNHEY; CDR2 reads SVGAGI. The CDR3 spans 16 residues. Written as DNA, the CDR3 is TGTGCCAGCAGTTACAGGGGAGGGCAGGGTAATTCACCCCTCCACTTT. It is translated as CASSYRGGQGNSPLHF.

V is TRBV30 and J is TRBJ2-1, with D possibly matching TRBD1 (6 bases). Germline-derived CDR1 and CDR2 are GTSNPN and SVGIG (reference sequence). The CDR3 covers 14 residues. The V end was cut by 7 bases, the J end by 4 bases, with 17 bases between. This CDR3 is CASYRDRYYNEQFF. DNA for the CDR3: TGTGCCTCATACAGGGATCGGTATTACAATGAGCAGTTCTTC.